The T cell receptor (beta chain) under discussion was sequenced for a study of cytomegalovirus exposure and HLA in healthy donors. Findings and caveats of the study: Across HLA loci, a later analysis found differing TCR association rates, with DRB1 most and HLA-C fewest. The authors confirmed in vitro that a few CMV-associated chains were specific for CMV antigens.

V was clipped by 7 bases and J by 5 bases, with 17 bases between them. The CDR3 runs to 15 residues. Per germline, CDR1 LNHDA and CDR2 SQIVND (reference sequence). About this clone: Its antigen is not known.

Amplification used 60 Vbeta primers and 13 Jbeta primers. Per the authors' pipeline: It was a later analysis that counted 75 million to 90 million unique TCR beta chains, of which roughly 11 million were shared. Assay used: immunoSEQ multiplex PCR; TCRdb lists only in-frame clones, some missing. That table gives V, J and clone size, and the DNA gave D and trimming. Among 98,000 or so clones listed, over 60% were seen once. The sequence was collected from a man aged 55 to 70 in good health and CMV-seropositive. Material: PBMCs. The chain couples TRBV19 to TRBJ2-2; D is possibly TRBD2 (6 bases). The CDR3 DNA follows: TGTGCCAGTATCCCGCCCGGGGGTGGGACCGGGGAGCTGTTTTTT. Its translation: CASIPPGGGTGELFF.